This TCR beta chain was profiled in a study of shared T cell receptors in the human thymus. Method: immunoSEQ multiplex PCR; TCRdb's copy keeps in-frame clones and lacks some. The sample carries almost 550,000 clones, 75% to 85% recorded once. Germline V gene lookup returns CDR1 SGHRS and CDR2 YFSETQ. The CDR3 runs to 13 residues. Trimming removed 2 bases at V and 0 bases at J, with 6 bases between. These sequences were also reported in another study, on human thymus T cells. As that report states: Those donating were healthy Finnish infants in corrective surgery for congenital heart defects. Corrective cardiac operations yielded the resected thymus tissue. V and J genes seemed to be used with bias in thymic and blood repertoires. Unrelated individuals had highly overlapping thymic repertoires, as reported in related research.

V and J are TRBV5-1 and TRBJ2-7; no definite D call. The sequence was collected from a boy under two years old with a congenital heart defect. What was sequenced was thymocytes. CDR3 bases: TGCGCCAGCAGCTTTGCAGGCTCCTACGAGCAGTACTTC. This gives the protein CASSFAGSYEQYF.